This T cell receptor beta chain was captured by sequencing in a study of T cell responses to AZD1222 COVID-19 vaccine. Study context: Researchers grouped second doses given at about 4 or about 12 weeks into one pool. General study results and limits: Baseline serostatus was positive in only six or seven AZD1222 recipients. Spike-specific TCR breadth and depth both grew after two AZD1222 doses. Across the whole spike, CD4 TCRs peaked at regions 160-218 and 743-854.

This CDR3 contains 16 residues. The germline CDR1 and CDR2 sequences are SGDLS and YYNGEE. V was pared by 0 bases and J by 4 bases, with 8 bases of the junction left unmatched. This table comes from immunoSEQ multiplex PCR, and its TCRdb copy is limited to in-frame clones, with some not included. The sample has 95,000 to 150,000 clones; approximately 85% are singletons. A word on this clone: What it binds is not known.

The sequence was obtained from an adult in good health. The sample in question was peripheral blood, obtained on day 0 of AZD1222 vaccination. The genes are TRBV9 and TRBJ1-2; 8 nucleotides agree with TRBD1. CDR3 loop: CASSVAPTTGGYGYTF. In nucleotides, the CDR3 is TGTGCCAGCAGCGTAGCACCTACTACAGGGGGCTATGGCTACACCTTC. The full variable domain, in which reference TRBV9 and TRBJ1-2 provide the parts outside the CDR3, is DSGVTQTPKHLITATGQRVTLRCSPRSGDLSVYWYQQSLDQGLQFLIQYYNGEERAKGNILERFSAQQFPDLHSELNLSSLELGDSALYFCASSVAPTTGGYGYTFGSGTRLTVV.